This TCR beta chain originates from a study of monozygotic twins with inflammatory bowel disease. Notes on the study in general: Researchers report that IBD patients shared fewer clonotypes with others than healthy twins, especially amid disease activity. Distinction of different T cell subtypes was not possible. Discordant twins showed the same repertoire similarity as concordant twins, possibly from limited power.

TCRdb re-called the 5' RACE reads and gives one entry per CDR3 protein, without DNA. In total, the table holds over 150,000 distinct CDR3 sequences. Notes on this clonotype: Its specificity is not known.

This TCR came from a human donor with ulcerative colitis or Crohn's disease, or a healthy co-twin of an affected twin (not recorded which). The specimen sequenced was blood.

This CDR3 reads CATSREEGKLWAEMNTEAFF. The V gene is TRBV15, the J gene TRBJ1-1. Germline V gene lookup returns CDR1 LNHNV and CDR2 YYDKDF (reference sequence). The CDR3 is 20 amino acids.